Presented here are 24 T cell receptor beta chains from one specimen sequenced in a study of T cell repertoires in aging, cancer and after chemotherapy. TCR beta rearrangements were amplified from peripheral blood genomic DNA. A mixed TRB-A/B primer pool amplified rearranged TRB by multiplex touch-down PCR. TCRdb recomputed calls from the multiplex PCR reads with MiXCR, one row per CDR3 protein. Of fewer than 4,500 distinct CDR3 sequences in the sample, about 40% were seen once. The sample taken for sequencing was blood. Receptors originate from a human donor with a solid tumor.

The sample holds a few counts of this clonotype. The chain joins TRBV25-1 to TRBJ2-3, with 12 bases matching TRBD2. Germline V gives CDR1 MGHDK, CDR2 SYGVNS. V lost 5 bases and J lost 6; bases outside the gene matches: 3. The CDR3 has 14 amino acids. The CDR3 bases are TGTGCCAGCAGTCCTAGCGGGGGGGGGGATACGCAGTATTTT. It codes for CASSPSGGGDTQYF.

By sample fraction, this clonotype is medium-sized. V usage is TRBV30 and J usage is TRBJ1-2; D gene uncertain. This CDR3 has 13 amino acids. Trimming left V 5 bases short and J 6 bases short, with 16 bases between. CDR1 GTSNPN and CDR2 SVGIG come from the germline V gene (reference sequence). DNA for the CDR3: TGTGCCTGGGGCGGTTGGCAGCGGGATGGCTACACCTTC. Protein product: CAWGGWQRDGYTF.

The gene calls are TRBV27 and TRBJ2-7; 8 bases fit TRBD2. The V gene end was trimmed by 6 bases and the J gene end by 4 bases; junction bases not matched to a gene: 5. Germline CDR1 MNHEY, CDR2 SMNVEV (reference sequence). This CDR3 spans 13 amino acids. The CDR3 DNA follows: TGTGCCAGCAGCCTTACGGGAGGGTACGAGCAGTACTTC. This translates into CASSLTGGYEQYF.

This clonotype has just a few counts. This chain uses TRBV27 with TRBJ1-3; no firm D call. The CDR3 runs 15 residues. Germline lookup yields CDR1 MNHEY and CDR2 SMNVEV (reference sequence). V lost 5 bases and J lost 2, with 13 bases in between. CDR3 sequence reads: CASSRSTSPGNTIYF. For the CDR3, the DNA is TGTGCCAGCAGTCGAAGTACCTCCCCTGGAAACACCATATATTTT.

The genes are TRBV28 and TRBJ1-6; D call uncertain. The V and J ends lost 4 bases and 8 bases respectively, with 15 bases between them. The CDR3 runs to 15 residues. From germline, CDR1 is MDHEN and CDR2 SYDVKM. Written as DNA, the CDR3 is TGTGCCAGCAGTTCCTTTAGGAGGTTGGATTCACCCCTCCACTTT. This codes for CASSSFRRLDSPLHF.

The chain combines TRBV10-3 with TRBJ2-4; 7 bases fit TRBD1. With V trimmed by 6 bases and J by 3 bases, 8 bases remained unmatched. The length of the CDR3 is 15 residues. Germline values: CDR1 ENHRY, CDR2 SYGVKD. CDR3 amino acids: CAISVDRVGKNIQYF. CDR3 nucleotide sequence: TGTGCCATCAGCGTAGACAGGGTGGGCAAAAACATTCAGTACTTC.

This chain links TRBV5-6 with TRBJ1-4; D possibly corresponds to TRBD1 (6 bases). The CDR3 consists of 15 residues. Trimming removed 4 bases at V and 4 bases at J, with 14 bases between. From germline, CDR1 is SGHDT and CDR2 YYEEEE. CDR3 sequence reads: CASSPGVGNNEKLFF. In DNA, the CDR3 is TGTGCCAGCAGCCCAGGGGTCGGAAATAATGAAAAACTGTTTTTT. Based on the CDR3 plus reference TRBV5-6 and TRBJ1-4, the full variable domain is DAGVTQSPTHLIKTRGQQVTLRCSPKSGHDTVSWYQQALGQGPQFIFQYYEEEERQRGNFPDRFSGHQFPNYSSELNVNALLLGDSALYLCASSPGVGNNEKLFFGSGTQLSVL.

The sample holds a few counts of this clonotype. The chain couples TRBV7-2 to TRBJ1-2; D gene uncertain. This CDR3 spans 12 amino acids. CDR1 is SGHTA, CDR2 FQGNSA, per germline. Trimming stripped 1 base from V and 5 bases from J, with 5 bases between. In DNA, the CDR3 is TGTGCCAGCAGCTTAGATACGTATGGCTACACCTTC. Translation: CASSLDTYGYTF.

V and J are TRBV6-1 and TRBJ2-3; D gene unclear. Germline CDR1 MNHNS, CDR2 SASEGT. This CDR3 region has 14 residues. With 6 bases removed from V and 0 bases from J, the gap between germline ends came to 10 bases. The CDR3 loop is CASRADTSTDTQYF. The CDR3 DNA is TGTGCCAGCAGAGCAGACACTAGCACAGATACGCAGTATTTT.

This rearrangement joins TRBV6-2 or TRBV6-3 to TRBJ1-6; D is unclear. Germline CDR1 reads MNHEY; CDR2 reads SVGEGT. The CDR3 sequence is 16 residues long. V was shortened by 7 bases and J by 0 bases, with 13 bases between the two germline ends. CDR3 DNA sequence: TGTGCCAGCATGAGGAAACCGAGCTCCTATAATTCACCCCTCCACTTT. Encoded protein: CASMRKPSSYNSPLHF.

The chain is built from TRBV7-3 and TRBJ2-4, with 7 bases aligning to TRBD1. The CDR3 has 15 residues. Germline V CDR1 and CDR2: SGHTA, FQGTGA. V lost 5 bases to trimming and J lost 5 bases; unmatched junction nucleotides: 9. The CDR3 coding sequence is TGTGCCAGCAGCCCTCGTTGGACAGGCCAAAACATTCAGTACTTC. Protein sequence: CASSPRWTGQNIQYF.

The chain is built from TRBV24-1 and TRBJ2-3, with TRBD1 identical over 7 bases. The CDR3 covers 20 residues. Germline CDR1 and CDR2: KGHDR and SFDVKD. Trimming at V came to 5 bases and at J to 1 base, leaving 20 bases not matched to a gene. CDR3 region: CATSARVGTEFPFRTDTQYF. The CDR3 DNA reads TGTGCCACCAGTGCCCGGGTTGGGACAGAGTTTCCCTTTCGCACAGATACGCAGTATTTT.

The genes are TRBV24-1 and TRBJ1-2; D unclear. The V gene's germline CDR1 is KGHDR and CDR2 SFDVKD. Trimming left V 6 bases short and J 2 bases short, with 9 bases between. This CDR3 spans 13 amino acids. The CDR3 sequence is CATSKGTNYGYTF. CDR3 bases: TGTGCCACCAGTAAAGGAACCAACTATGGCTACACCTTC.

This rearrangement joins TRBV2 to TRBJ1-1; 9 nucleotides match TRBD1. Germline V gives CDR1 SNHLY, CDR2 FYNNEI. V shed 6 bases and J 5 bases; nucleotides not matched to a gene: 7. This CDR3 contains 14 residues. The CDR3 sequence is CASRPGQGRTEAFF. CDR3 bases: TGTGCCAGCAGACCGGGACAGGGTCGGACTGAAGCTTTCTTT.

The rearrangement uses TRBV7-2 and TRBJ2-1, with no clear D. CDR3 size: 15 residues. V was trimmed by 6 bases and J by 6 bases, leaving 18 bases between them. Germline CDR1 reads SGHTA; CDR2 reads FQGNSA. CDR3 sequence (DNA): TGTGCCAGCAGACCCATTGGGGAACCCGTCAATGAGCAGTTCTTC. Its translation is CASRPIGEPVNEQFF.

By share, this clonotype counts as medium-sized (0.01 to 0.1%). The chain is built from TRBV29-1 and TRBJ2-7, with TRBD1 matching 8 bases. CDR3 length: 14 residues. The ends lost 3 bases at V and 3 bases at J; junction bases unmatched: 7. CDR1 is SQVTM and CDR2 is ANQGSEA in the germline V gene. CDR3 sequence reads: CSVEVQGADYEQYF. CDR3 DNA: TGCAGCGTTGAGGTCCAGGGGGCCGACTACGAGCAGTACTTC.

This clonotype was found a few times. CDR3 nucleotides: TGTGCCAGCAGTCCAGACAGGTTTCATGGCTACACCTTC. It codes for CASSPDRFHGYTF. V and J are TRBV6-5 and TRBJ1-2; possibly TRBD1 for D (6 bases). The germline gives CDR1 MNHEY, CDR2 SVGAGI. Trimming removed 5 bases at V and 6 bases at J, with 13 bases between. The CDR3 has 13 residues.

This clonotype was seen a few times. The V and J genes are TRBV19 and TRBJ2-7; D is possibly TRBD2 (5 bases). The CDR3 has 13 residues. The germline gives CDR1 LNHDA, CDR2 SQIVND (reference sequence). V was cut by 3 bases and J by 2 bases, with 8 bases left in between. CDR3 region: CASSIRGTYEQYF. CDR3 coding DNA: TGTGCCAGTAGTATTCGGGGAACCTACGAGCAGTACTTC.

This chain joins TRBV19 and TRBJ2-6; no reliable D call. The CDR3 runs to 14 residues. The V gene's germline CDR1 is LNHDA and CDR2 SQIVND (reference sequence). Between the trimmed V and J ends, which lost 6 bases and 0 bases, there was a span of 6 bases. In nucleotides, the CDR3 is TGTGCCAGTAGCACGGGCTCTGGGGCCAACGTCCTGACTTTC. Protein product: CASSTGSGANVLTF.

This sequence joins TRBV6-1 and TRBJ2-5; a weak D match, TRBD2 (6 bases). Trimming cost V 5 bases and J 5 bases, with 18 bases left between them. Germline values: CDR1 MNHNS, CDR2 SASEGT. The CDR3 has 15 residues. The CDR3 spells CASSYSRLGEETQYF. The CDR3 DNA sequence: TGTGCCAGCAGTTACTCCCGACTAGGGGAGGAGACCCAGTACTTC.

A word on this clonotype: This may be a read error: a much more frequent sequence differs by one nucleotide. The J gene is TRBJ1-1, the V gene TRBV30; D unresolved. This CDR3 has 13 amino acids. The V gene's germline CDR1 is GTSNPN and CDR2 SVGIG (reference sequence). CDR3 nucleotide sequence: TGTGCCTGGCAAGCAGATATGAACACTCAAGCTTTCTTT. Amino acids: CAWQADMNTQAFF.

Turning to this clonotype: A read error may produce the germline difference seen at one junction end. The chain recombines TRBV6-9 with TRBJ2-1; 12 bases are shared with TRBD1. The germline V gene encodes CDR1 MNHGY and CDR2 SVAAGI. The CDR3 covers 14 residues. CDR3: CASSEGQGAAEQFF. DNA of the CDR3: TGCGCCAGCAGTGAGGGACAGGGGGCTGCTGAGCAGTTCTTC.

The chain carries TRBV29-1 and TRBJ2-4; D may match TRBD1 or TRBD2 (5 bases each). This CDR3 contains 15 residues. V was trimmed by 2 bases and J by 2 bases, leaving 13 bases between them. Germline lookup yields CDR1 SQVTM and CDR2 ANQGSEA. The CDR3 coding sequence is TGCAGCGTTGAACAGGGAGCGAATTCCAAAAACATTCAGTACTTC. This translates into CSVEQGANSKNIQYF. The entire variable domain, with the rest obtained from reference TRBV29-1 and TRBJ2-4, is as follows: SAVISQKPSRDICQRGTSLTIQCQVDSQVTMMFWYRQQPGQSLTLIATANQGSEATYESGFVIDKFPISRPNLTFSTLTVSNMSPEDSSIYLCSVEQGANSKNIQYFGAGTRLSVL.

About this clonotype: One end of the junction does not line up with germline, which may come from a read error. The CDR3 DNA follows: TGCGCCAGCAGTGAATTAATAGTCAATCAGCCCCAGCATTTT. Its protein is CASSELIVNQPQHF. This sequence joins TRBV6-5 and TRBJ1-5; D is undetermined. Germline-derived CDR1 and CDR2 are MNHEY and SVGAGI. The CDR3 has 14 amino acids.